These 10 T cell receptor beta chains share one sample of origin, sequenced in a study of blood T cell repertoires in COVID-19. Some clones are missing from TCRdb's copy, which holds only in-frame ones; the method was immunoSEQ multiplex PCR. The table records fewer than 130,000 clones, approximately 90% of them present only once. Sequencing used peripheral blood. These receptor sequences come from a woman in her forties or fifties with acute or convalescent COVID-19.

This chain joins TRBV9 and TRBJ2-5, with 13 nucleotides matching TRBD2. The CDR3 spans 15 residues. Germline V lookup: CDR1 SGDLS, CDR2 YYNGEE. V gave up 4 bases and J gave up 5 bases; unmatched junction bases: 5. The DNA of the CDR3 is TGTGCCAGCAGCTCGGGACTAGCGGGAACGGAGACCCAGTACTTC. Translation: CASSSGLAGTETQYF.

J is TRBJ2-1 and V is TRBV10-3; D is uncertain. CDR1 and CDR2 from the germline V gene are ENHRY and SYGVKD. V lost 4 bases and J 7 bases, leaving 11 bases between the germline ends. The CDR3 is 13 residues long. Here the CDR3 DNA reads TGTGCCATCAGTGTGCCCCCGAGGAATGAGCAGTTCTTC. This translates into CAISVPPRNEQFF.

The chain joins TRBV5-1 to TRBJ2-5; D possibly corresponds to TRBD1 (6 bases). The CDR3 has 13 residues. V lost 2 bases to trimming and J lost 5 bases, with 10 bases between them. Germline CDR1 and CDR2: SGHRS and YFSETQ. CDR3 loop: CASSLQGLETQYF. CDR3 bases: TGCGCCAGCAGCTTACAGGGTTTGGAGACCCAGTACTTC. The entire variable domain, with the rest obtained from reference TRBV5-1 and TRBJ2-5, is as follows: KAGVTQTPRYLIKTRGQQVTLSCSPISGHRSVSWYQQTPGQGLQFLFEYFSETQRNKGNFPGRFSGRQFSNSRSEMNVSTLELGDSALYLCASSLQGLETQYFGPGTRLLVL.

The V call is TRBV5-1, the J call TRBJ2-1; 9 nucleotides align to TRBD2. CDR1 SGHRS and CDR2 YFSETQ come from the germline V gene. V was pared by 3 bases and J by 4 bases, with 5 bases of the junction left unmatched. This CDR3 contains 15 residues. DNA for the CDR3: TGCGCCAGCAGCTCGTCTAGCGGGGATTACAATGAGCAGTTCTTC. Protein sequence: CASSSSSGDYNEQFF.

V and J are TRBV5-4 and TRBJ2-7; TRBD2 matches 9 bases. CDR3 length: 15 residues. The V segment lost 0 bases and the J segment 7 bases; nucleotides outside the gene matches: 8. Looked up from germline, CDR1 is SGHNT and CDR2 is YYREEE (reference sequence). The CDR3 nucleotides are TGTGCCAGCAGCTTGGATGGTAGCGGGAGCGGAGAGCAGTACTTC. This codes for CASSLDGSGSGEQYF.

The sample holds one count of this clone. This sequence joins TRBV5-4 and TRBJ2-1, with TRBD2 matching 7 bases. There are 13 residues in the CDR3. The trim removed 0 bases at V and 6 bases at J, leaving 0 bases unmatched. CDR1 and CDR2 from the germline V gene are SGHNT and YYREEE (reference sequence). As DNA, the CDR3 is TGTGCCAGCAGCTTGGTAGCGGGCAATGAGCAGTTCTTC. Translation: CASSLVAGNEQFF.

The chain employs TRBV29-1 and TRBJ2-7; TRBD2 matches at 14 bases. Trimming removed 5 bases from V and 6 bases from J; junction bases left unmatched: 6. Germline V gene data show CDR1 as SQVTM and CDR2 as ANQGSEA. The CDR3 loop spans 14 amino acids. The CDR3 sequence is CSVWGLAGDGEQYF. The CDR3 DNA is TGCAGCGTTTGGGGACTAGCGGGAGACGGCGAGCAGTACTTC.

CDR3 loop: CASSLLGTAAPNEQFF. The CDR3 nucleotides read TGTGCCAGCAGCTTATTAGGGACAGCTGCCCCCAATGAGCAGTTCTTC. This chain connects TRBV7-2 to TRBJ2-1; 7 bases are a match to TRBD1. Trimming took 2 bases from V and 6 from J; bases not matched to a gene: 10. The CDR3 has 16 amino acids. Germline loops: CDR1 SGHTA, CDR2 FQGNSA.

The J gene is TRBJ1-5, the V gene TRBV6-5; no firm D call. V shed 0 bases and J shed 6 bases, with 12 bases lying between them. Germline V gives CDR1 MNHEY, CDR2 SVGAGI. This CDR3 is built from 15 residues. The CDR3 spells CASSYSWSEGQPQHF. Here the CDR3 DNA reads TGTGCCAGCAGTTACTCTTGGAGCGAGGGTCAGCCCCAGCATTTT.

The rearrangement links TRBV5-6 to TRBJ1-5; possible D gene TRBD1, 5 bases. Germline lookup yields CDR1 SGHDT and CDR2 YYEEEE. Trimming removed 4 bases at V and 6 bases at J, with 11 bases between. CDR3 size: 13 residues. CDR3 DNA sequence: TGTGCCAGCAGCCCGCAGGGAACTCAGCCCCAGCATTTT. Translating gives CASSPQGTQPQHF.